The TCR beta chain described here comes from a study of shared clonotypes between healthy human individuals. Repertoires were generated with immunoSEQ multiplex PCR, while TCRdb's copy carries only in-frame clones and drops some. The repertoire holds 2 million to 2.5 million clones, with approximately 95% as singletons. In this sample, this clone turned up once. Trimming left V 4 bases short and J 3 bases short, with 13 bases between. The CDR3 contains 15 residues. Germline V CDR1 and CDR2: MGHDK, SYGVNS. This receptor was obtained from a man between 18 and 29 years old in good health. Some clones in this sample may be carry-over from other donors' samples. Material for sequencing was naive CD4+ T cells from PBMCs. The subset is: CD45RA+ positively selected. The chain recombines TRBV25-1 with TRBJ2-1; TRBD1 is a possible D gene (5 bases). The DNA of the CDR3 is TGTGCCAGCAGTGCCCCTCAGGGTGGCTACAATGAGCAGTTCTTC. Protein product: CASSAPQGGYNEQFF. Full variable domain (outside the CDR3, taken from reference TRBV25-1 and TRBJ2-1): EADIYQTPRYLVIGTGKKITLECSQTMGHDKMYWYQQDPGMELHLIHYSYGVNSTEKGDLSSESTVSRIRTEHFPLTLESARPSHTSQYLCASSAPQGGYNEQFFGPGTRLTVL.